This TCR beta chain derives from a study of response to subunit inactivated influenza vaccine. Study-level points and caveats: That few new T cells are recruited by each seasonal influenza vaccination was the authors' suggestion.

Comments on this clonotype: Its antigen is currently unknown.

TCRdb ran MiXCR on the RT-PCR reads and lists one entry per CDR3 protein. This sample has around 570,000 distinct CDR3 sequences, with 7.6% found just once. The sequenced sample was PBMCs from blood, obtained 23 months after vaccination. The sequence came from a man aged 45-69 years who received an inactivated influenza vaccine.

DNA for the CDR3: TGCGCCAGCAGCCAACGACAGGGCTCACCCCTCCACTTT. Translation: CASSQRQGSPLHF. This chain connects TRBV4-1 to TRBJ1-6, with TRBD1 matching over 7 bases. The germline CDR1 and CDR2 sequences are MGHRA and YSYEKL. The CDR3 is 13 amino acids. J lost 10 bases, V lost 2 bases, and 2 bases had no gene match.